These 9 T cell receptor beta chains originate from one sample sequenced in a study of blood T cell repertoires in COVID-19. Produced via immunoSEQ multiplex PCR; TCRdb's table is partial and in-frame only. Of approximately 210,000 clones in the sample, about 80% were seen once. Specimen: PBMCs or T cells enriched from blood (not recorded which). Receptors originate from a middle-aged man who had recovered from COVID-19.

This chain connects TRBV5-4 to TRBJ1-1, with 8 bases that match TRBD1. CDR3 length: 19 amino acids. After removal of 4 bases from V and 1 base from J, the junction contained 18 bases not matched to a gene. The germline V gene has CDR1 SGHNT and CDR2 YYREEE (reference sequence). DNA of the CDR3: TGTGCCAGCAGCCCTGCACTGGGACAGGTGCCGTATGGGAACACTGAAGCTTTCTTT. This codes for CASSPALGQVPYGNTEAFF.

This chain links TRBV27 with TRBJ1-2; 7 bases are a match to TRBD1. The V gene's germline CDR1 is MNHEY and CDR2 SMNVEV (reference sequence). V was clipped by 4 bases and J by 3 bases; unmatched bases: 5. The CDR3 spans 14 residues. CDR3 DNA: TGTGCCAGCAGTTACAGGGGACGGGACTATGGCTACACCTTC. Translating gives CASSYRGRDYGYTF.

This chain connects TRBV6-2 or TRBV6-3 to TRBJ2-2; 13 bases are a match to TRBD2. Germline V gives CDR1 MNHEY, CDR2 SVGEGT. J gave up 10 bases and V 10 bases, and 12 bases lay outside the gene matches. The CDR3 runs to 15 residues. This CDR3 is CATRPGLAGDEELFF. The CDR3 DNA reads as TGTGCCACCCGCCCCGGACTAGCGGGGGACGAGGAGCTGTTTTTT.

The V gene is TRBV6-5, the J gene TRBJ1-1, with TRBD1 matching 7 bases. V shed 6 bases, J shed 1 base, and the junction held 5 bases outside the gene matches. This CDR3 is built from 14 residues. The germline V gene has CDR1 MNHEY and CDR2 SVGAGI. CDR3 in amino acids: CASRPRDRNTEAFF. CDR3 DNA sequence: TGTGCCAGCAGACCGCGGGACAGGAACACTGAAGCTTTCTTT.

The chain has TRBV9 and TRBJ2-5; tentatively, D is TRBD1 (5 bases). In germline, CDR1 is SGDLS, CDR2 YYNGEE. The CDR3 runs to 14 residues. The V end lost 4 bases, the J end lost 2 bases, and 12 bases lay between the germline ends. The CDR3 spells CASSLGAGQETQYF. CDR3 bases: TGTGCCAGCAGCCTAGGTGCAGGGCAAGAGACCCAGTACTTC.

V usage is TRBV3-1 (or the pseudogene TRBV3-2) and J usage is TRBJ1-1; maybe TRBD1 (5 bases). The V gene lost 8 bases and the J gene lost 0 bases, with 16 bases spanning the gap. Per the germline V gene, CDR1 is LGHDT and CDR2 is YNNKEL (reference sequence). There are 15 residues in the CDR3. CDR3 DNA sequence: TGTGCCAGCCGCCGGGAGGGGCGATTGAACACTGAAGCTTTCTTT. It codes for CASRREGRLNTEAFF.

The chain combines TRBV19 with TRBJ1-4, with 12 bases identical to TRBD1. Germline assignment: CDR1 LNHDA and CDR2 SQIVND (reference sequence). Trimming cost V 4 bases and J 8 bases; bases outside gene matches: 8. The CDR3 loop spans 16 amino acids. For the CDR3, the DNA is TGTGCCAGTAGTAGGGGACAGGGGGCGCTTGAGGAAAAACTGTTTTTT. This sequence encodes CASSRGQGALEEKLFF.

The rearrangement joins TRBV9 to TRBJ1-2, with D uncertain. Germline loops: CDR1 SGDLS, CDR2 YYNGEE. V was shortened by 3 bases and J by 2 bases, with 11 bases between the two germline ends. This CDR3 spans 14 amino acids. The CDR3 here is CASSAAPGNYGYTF. DNA of the CDR3: TGTGCCAGCAGCGCAGCACCAGGCAACTATGGCTACACCTTC.

This chain connects TRBV9 to TRBJ2-6; D remains unclear. The V end was cut by 4 bases, the J end by 0 bases, with 8 bases between. The CDR3 loop spans 15 amino acids. The V gene's germline CDR1 is SGDLS and CDR2 YYNGEE. CDR3 protein: CASSPLVSGANVLTF. The CDR3 nucleotides are TGTGCCAGCAGCCCCCTAGTCTCTGGGGCCAACGTCCTGACTTTC.